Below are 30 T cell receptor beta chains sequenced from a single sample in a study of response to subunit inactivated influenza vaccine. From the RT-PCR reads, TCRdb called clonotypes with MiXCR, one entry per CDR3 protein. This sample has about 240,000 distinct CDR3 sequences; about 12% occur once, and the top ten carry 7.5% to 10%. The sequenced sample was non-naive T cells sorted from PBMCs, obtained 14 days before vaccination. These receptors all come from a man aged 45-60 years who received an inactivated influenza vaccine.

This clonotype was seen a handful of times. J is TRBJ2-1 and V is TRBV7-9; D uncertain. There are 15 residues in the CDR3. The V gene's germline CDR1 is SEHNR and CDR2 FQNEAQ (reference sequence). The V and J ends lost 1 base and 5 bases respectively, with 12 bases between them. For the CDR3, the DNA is TGTGCCAGCAGCTTAGAAGGGTTTGGGGACAATGAGCAGTTCTTC. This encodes CASSLEGFGDNEQFF. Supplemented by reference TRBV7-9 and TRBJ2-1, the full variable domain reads DTGVSQNPRHKITKRGQNVTFRCDPISEHNRLYWYRQTLGQGPEFLTYFQNEAQLEKSRLLSDRFSAERPKGSFSTLEIQRTEQGDSAMYLCASSLEGFGDNEQFFGPGTRLTVL.

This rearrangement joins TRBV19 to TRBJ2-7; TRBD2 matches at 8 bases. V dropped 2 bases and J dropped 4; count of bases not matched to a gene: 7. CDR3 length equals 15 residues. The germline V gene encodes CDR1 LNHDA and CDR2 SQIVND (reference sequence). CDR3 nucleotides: TGTGCCAGTAGTATAATCAGCGGGAGTGCGTACGAGCAGTACTTC. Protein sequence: CASSIISGSAYEQYF.

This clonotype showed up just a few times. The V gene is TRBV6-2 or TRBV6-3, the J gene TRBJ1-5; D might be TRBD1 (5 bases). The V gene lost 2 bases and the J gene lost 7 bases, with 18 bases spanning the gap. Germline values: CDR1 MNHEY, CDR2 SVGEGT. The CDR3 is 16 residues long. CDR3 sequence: CASSYDSRGAGQPQHF. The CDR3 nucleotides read TGTGCCAGCAGTTACGATTCGCGTGGGGCCGGGCAGCCCCAGCATTTT.

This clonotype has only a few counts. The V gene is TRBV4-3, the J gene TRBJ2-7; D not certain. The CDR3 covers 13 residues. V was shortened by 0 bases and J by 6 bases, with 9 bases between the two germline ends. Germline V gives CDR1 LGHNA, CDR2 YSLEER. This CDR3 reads CASSQEYGLEQYF. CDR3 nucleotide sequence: TGCGCCAGCAGCCAAGAATACGGGCTCGAGCAGTACTTC.

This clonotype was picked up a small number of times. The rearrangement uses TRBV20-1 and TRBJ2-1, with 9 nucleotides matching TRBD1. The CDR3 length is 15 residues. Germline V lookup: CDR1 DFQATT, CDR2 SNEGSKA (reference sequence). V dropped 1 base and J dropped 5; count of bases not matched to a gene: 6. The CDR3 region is CSARGGQGGHNEQFF. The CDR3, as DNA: TGCAGTGCTAGAGGGGGACAGGGCGGGCACAATGAGCAGTTCTTC.

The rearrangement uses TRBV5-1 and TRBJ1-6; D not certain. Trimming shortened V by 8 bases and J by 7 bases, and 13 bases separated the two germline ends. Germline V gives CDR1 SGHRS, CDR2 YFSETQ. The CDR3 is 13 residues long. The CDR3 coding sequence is TGCGCCAGTGGCCGGGAGCAAAATTCACCCCTCCACTTT. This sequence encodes CASGREQNSPLHF.

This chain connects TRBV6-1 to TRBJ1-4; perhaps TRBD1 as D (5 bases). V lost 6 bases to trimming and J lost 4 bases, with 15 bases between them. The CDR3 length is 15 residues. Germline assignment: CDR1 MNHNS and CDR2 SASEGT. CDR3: CASRPLDSYNEKLFF. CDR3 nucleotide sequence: TGTGCCAGCAGACCTCTTGACAGCTATAATGAAAAACTGTTTTTT.

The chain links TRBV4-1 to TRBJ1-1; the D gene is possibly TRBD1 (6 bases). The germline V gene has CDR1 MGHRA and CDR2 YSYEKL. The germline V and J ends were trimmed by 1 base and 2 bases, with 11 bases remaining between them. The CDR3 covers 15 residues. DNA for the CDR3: TGCGCCAGCAGCCAAGCAGGGGACCTCAACACTGAAGCTTTCTTT. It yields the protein CASSQAGDLNTEAFF.

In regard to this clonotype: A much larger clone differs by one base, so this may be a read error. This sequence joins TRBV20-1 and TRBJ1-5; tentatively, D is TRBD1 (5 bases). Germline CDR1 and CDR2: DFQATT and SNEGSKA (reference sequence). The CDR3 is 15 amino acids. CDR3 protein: CCARRDEYSNQPQHF. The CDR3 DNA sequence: TGCTGTGCTAGAAGGGACGAATATAGCAATCAGCCCCAGCATTTT.

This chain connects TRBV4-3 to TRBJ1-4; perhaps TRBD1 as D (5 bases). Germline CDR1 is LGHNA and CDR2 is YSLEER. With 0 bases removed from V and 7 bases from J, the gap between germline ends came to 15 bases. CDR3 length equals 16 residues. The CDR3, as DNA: TGCGCCAGCAGCCAAGAGTTCGGGGCAGGTGGTGAAAAACTGTTTTTT. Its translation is CASSQEFGAGGEKLFF.

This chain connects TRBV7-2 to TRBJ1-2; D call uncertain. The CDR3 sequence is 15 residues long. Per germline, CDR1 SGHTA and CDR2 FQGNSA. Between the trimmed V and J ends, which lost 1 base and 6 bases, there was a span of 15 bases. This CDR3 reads CASSLVSGEMDGYTF. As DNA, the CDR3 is TGTGCCAGCAGCTTAGTCAGTGGGGAGATGGATGGCTACACCTTC.

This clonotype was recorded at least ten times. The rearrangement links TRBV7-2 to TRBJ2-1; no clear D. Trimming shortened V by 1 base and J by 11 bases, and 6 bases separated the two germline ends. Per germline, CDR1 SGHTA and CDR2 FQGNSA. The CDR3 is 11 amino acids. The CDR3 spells CASSLGDKQFF. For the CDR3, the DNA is TGTGCCAGCAGCTTAGGCGACAAGCAGTTCTTC.

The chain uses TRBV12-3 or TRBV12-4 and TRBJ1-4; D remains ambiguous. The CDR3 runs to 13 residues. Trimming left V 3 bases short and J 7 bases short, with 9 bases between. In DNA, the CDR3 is TGTGCCAGCAGTTTGAACCCGAGTGAAAAACTGTTTTTT. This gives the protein CASSLNPSEKLFF.

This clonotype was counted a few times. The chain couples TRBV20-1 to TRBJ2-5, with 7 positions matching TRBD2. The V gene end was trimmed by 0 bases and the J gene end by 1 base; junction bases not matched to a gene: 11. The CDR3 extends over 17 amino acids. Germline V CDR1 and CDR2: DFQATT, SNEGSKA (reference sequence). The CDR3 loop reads CSARDKGKGTTQETQYF. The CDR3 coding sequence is TGCAGTGCTAGAGATAAAGGGAAGGGGACTACCCAAGAGACCCAGTACTTC.

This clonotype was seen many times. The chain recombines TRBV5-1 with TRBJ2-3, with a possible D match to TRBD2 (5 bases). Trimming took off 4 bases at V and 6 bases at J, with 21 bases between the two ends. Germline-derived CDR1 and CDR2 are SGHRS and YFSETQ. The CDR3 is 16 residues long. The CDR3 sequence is CASSPSGVLPRDTQYF. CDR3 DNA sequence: TGCGCCAGCAGCCCCTCCGGGGTACTACCAAGGGATACGCAGTATTTT.

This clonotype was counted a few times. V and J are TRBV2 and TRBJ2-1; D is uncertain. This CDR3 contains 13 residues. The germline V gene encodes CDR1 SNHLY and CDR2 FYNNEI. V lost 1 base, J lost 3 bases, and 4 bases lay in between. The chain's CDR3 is CASSEEGYNEQFF. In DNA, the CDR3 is TGTGCCAGCAGTGAAGAGGGCTACAATGAGCAGTTCTTC.

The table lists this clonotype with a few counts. The CDR3 sequence is CASSLNSGGITGELFF. The CDR3 DNA follows: TGTGCCAGCAGCTTAAATTCAGGGGGGATCACCGGGGAGCTGTTTTTT. The genes are TRBV7-2 and TRBJ2-2; D is possibly TRBD1 (7 bases). V was cut by 2 bases and J by 4 bases, with 14 bases left in between. Looked up from germline, CDR1 is SGHTA and CDR2 is FQGNSA. The CDR3 has 16 amino acids.

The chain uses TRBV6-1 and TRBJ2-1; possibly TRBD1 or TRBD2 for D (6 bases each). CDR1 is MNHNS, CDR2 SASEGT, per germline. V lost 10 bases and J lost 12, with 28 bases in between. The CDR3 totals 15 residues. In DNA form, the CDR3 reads TGTGCCACGGGGGAGGACAGCTTGGAGGTTCAAGCGCAGTTCTTC. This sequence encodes CATGEDSLEVQAQFF.

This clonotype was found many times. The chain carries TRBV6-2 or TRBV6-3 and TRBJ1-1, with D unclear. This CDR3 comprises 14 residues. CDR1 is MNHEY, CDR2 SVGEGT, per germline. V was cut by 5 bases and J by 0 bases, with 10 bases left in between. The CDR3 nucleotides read TGTGCCAGCAGTAAAACAGAGATGAACACTGAAGCTTTCTTT. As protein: CASSKTEMNTEAFF.

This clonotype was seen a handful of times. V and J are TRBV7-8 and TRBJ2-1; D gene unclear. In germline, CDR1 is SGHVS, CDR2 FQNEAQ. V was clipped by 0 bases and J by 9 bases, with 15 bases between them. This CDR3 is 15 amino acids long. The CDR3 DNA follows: TGTGCCAGCAGCTTAGCCCGGACGGTTCTAAGTGAGCAGTTCTTC. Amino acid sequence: CASSLARTVLSEQFF.

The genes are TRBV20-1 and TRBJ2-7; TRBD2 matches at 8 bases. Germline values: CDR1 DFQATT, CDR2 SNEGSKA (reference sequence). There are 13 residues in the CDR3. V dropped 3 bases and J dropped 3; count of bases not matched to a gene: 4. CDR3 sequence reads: CSASIAGLYEQYF. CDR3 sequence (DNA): TGCAGTGCTAGCATAGCGGGACTCTACGAGCAGTACTTC.

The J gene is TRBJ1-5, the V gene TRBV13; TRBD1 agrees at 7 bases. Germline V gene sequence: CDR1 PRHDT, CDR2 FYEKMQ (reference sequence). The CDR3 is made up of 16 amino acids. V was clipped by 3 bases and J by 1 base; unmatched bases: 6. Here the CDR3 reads CASSLGQLKSNQPQHF. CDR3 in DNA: TGTGCCAGCAGCTTGGGACAGTTGAAGAGCAATCAGCCCCAGCATTTT.

The CDR3 protein is CSAREPLAETQYF. CDR3 bases: TGCAGTGCTAGAGAACCACTAGCGGAGACCCAGTACTTC. The genes are TRBV20-1 and TRBJ2-5, with 7 bases that match TRBD2. The CDR3 runs to 13 residues. The ends lost 0 bases at V and 5 bases at J; junction bases unmatched: 3. Germline CDR1 DFQATT, CDR2 SNEGSKA (reference sequence).

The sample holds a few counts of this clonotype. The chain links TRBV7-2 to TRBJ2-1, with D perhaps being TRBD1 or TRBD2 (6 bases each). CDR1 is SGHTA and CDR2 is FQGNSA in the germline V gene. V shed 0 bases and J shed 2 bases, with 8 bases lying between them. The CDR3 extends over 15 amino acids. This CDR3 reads CASSLARGPYNEQFF. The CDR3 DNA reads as TGTGCCAGCAGCTTAGCCCGGGGGCCCTACAATGAGCAGTTCTTC.

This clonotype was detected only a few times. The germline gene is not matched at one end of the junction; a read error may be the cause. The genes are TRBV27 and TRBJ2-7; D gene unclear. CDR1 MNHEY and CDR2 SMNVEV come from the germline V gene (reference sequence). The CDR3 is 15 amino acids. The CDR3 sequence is CASSATGRLLVPVSF. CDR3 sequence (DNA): TGTGCCAGCAGTGCTACCGGACGCCTCTTAGTACCCGTAAGCTTC.

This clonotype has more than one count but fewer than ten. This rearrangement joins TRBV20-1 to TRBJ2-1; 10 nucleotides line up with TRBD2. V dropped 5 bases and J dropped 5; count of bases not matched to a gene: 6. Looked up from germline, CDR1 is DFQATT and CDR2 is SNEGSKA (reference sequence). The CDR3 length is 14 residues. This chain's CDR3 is CSALGTSVDNEQFF. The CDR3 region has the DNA TGCAGTGCTCTAGGGACTAGCGTCGACAATGAGCAGTTCTTC.

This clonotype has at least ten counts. The CDR3 region has the DNA TGTGCCAGCAGCCTGTCCGGGACAGGAGCCTACGAGCAGTACTTC. This encodes CASSLSGTGAYEQYF. This chain links TRBV4-2 with TRBJ2-7, with 8 bases fitting TRBD1. The J segment lost 2 bases and the V segment lost 4 bases, leaving 7 bases of the junction unmatched. The CDR3 loop spans 15 amino acids. CDR1 and CDR2 (germline): LGHNA, YNFKEQ.

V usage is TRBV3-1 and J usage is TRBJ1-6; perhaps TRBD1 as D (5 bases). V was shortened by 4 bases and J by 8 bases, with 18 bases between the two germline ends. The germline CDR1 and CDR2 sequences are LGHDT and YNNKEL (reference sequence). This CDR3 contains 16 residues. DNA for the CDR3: TGTGCCAGCAGCCTCCGAAGGGCTATGGGGGATTCACCCCTCCACTTT. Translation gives CASSLRRAMGDSPLHF.

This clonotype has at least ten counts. The CDR3 protein is CASSSAIIRDTGELFF. In DNA form, the CDR3 reads TGTGCCAGCAGTTCAGCTATTATACGGGATACCGGGGAGCTGTTTTTT. The V and J genes are TRBV28 and TRBJ2-2; tentative D call: TRBD2 (5 bases). This CDR3 is built from 16 residues. Deletions cut 4 bases from V and 5 bases from J, with 17 bases between. The germline CDR1 and CDR2 sequences are MDHEN and SYDVKM.

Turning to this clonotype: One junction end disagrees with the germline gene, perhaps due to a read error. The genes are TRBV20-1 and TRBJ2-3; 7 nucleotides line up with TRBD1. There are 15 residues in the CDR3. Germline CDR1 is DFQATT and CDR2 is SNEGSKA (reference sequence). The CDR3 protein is CCATRTGFSTDTQYF. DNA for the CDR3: TGCTGTGCTACAAGGACAGGATTTTCCACAGATACGCAGTATTTT.